This TCR beta chain comes out of a study of OX40 agonist ivuxolimab in advanced cancers. Germline CDR1 reads SEHNR; CDR2 reads FQNEAQ (reference sequence). The V gene lost 4 bases and the J gene lost 3 bases, with 13 bases spanning the gap. The CDR3 covers 15 residues. Measured with immunoSEQ multiplex PCR; TCRdb has only the in-frame clones, and not every one. The repertoire holds around 43,000 clones, approximately 86% seen once, with roughly an eighth in the top ten. This clonotype originated in an adult with an advanced solid tumor such as melanoma, head and neck, liver or kidney cancer. The material sequenced was CD4+ or CD8+ T cells sorted from blood, taken in a trial of the OX40 agonist ivuxolimab. The V call is TRBV7-9, the J call TRBJ2-4, with D possibly matching TRBD1 (8 bases). The DNA for the CDR3 is TGTGCCAGCAGCTCTAACAGGGGGGGCAAAAACATTCAGTACTTC. The encoded protein is CASSSNRGGKNIQYF.